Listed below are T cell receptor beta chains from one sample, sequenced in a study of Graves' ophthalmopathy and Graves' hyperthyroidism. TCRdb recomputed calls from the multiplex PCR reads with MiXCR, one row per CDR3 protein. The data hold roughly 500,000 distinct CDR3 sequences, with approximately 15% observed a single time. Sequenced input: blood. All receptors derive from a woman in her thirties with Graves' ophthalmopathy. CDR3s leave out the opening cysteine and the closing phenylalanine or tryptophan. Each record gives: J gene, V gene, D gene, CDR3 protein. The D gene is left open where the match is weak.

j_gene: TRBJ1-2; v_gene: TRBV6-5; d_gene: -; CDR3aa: ASSSPFRGHYGYT
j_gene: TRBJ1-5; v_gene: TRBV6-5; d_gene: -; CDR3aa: ASSYEVRQPQH
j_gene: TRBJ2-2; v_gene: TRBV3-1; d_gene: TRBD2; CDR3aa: ASSHLAGARNTGELF
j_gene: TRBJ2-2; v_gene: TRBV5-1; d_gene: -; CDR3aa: ASGAGPLNTGELF
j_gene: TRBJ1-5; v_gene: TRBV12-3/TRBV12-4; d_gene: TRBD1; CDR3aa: ASRQNRGRGQPQH
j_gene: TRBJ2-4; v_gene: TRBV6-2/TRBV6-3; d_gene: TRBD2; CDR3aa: ASSYALTGTSKNIQY
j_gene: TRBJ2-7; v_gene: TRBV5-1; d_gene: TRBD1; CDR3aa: ASSLVGGQGSYEQY
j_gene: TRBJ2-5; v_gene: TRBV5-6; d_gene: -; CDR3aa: ASSFGTRQETQY
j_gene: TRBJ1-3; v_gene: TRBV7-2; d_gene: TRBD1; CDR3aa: ASSYRQGRDTIY
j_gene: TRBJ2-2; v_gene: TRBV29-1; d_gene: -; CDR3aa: SGTSQRGELF
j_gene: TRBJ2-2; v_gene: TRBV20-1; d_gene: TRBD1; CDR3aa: SARAQGVTGELF
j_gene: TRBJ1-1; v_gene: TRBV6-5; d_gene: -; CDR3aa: ASSYRSAGGTEAF
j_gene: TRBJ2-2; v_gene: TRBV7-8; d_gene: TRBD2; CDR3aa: ASVPPAGGPGELF
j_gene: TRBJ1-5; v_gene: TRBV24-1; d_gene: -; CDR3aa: ATSEAGYSNQPQH
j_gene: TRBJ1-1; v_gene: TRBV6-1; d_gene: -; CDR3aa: ASSARRGQHEAF
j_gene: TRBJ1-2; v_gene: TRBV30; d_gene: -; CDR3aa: GGRGGYGYT
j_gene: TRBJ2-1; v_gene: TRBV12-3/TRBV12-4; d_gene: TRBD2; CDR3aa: ASSPGLANNEQF
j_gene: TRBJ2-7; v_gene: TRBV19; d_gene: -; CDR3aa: ASSSPGRANPEQY
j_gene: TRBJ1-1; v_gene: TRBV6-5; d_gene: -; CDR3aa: ASTKTSQAEAF
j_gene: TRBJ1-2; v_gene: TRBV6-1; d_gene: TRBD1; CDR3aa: ASNSGQGLWGYT
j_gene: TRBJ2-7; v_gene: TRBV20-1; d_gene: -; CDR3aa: SAHRGMRSGEQY
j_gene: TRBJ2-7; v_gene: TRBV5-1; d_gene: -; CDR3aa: ASSLTRGVSYEQY
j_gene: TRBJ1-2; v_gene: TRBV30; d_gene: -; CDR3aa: AWSDVRTANYGYT
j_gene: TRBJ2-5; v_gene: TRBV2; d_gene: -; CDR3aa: ASSELGEETQY
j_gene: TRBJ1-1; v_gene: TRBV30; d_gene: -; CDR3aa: ACSYRRATEAF
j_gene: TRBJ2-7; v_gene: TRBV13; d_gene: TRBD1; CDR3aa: ASSLRRTGGIEQY
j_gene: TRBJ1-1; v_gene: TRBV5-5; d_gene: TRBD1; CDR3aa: ASSFGQGLNTEAF
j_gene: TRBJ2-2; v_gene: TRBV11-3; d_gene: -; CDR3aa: ASSFSATGELF
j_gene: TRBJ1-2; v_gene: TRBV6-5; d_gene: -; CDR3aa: ASSYPGYYGYT
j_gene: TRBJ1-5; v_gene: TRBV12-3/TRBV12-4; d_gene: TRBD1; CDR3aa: ASSSTGAGNQPQH
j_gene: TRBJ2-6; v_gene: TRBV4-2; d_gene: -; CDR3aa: ASSQDASSGANVLT
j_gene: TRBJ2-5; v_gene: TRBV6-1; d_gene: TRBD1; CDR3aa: ARKGQPYQETQY
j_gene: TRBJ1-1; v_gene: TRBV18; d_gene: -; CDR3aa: ASSPGSKGLNTEAF
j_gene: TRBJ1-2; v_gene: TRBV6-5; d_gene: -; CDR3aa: ASSAQLRGGSIGYT
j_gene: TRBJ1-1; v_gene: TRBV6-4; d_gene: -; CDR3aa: ASRQGAEAF
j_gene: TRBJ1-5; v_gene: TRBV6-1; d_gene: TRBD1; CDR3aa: AARIWDRGDHQPQH
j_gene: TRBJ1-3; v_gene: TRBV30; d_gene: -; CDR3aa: AWRGSGNTIY
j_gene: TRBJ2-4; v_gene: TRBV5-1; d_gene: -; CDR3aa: ASSPRAPKNIKY
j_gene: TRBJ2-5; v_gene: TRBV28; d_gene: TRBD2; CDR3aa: ASSFSGIQETQY